This T cell receptor (beta chain) was sequenced for a study of yellow fever vaccine responses in identical twins listed by TCRdb under 2018. Study-wide context: In the study, vaccine-responding T cell clones were precisely tracked in identical twins. The full study reports these points: The authors reported that the T cell response to vaccination in identical twins appeared partly convergent and partly personalized.

Library generation was performed with RT-PCR. Sequencing instrument: Illumina HiSeq 2500. TCRdb passed the public sequencing reads through fastp at Q25 and MiXCR, retaining productive beta sequences. Rows merge per CDR3 protein into single entries with the most common DNA and genes. The sample table holds approximately 7,200 distinct CDR3 sequences, of which 85% to 90% were seen once. The top ten constitute 1.2% of the sample. In the case of this clonotype: The target of this receptor is not known. It has no much larger one-base neighbor in the sample; base qualities were not kept.

Trimming at the junction amounts to 0 bases on V and 9 bases on J, and the germline ends lie 12 bases apart. Its CDR3 holds 15 amino acids, cysteine through phenylalanine. Solely the CDR3 DNA is kept, with 45 bases framed from the first base. The germline V gene encodes CDR1 ENHRY and CDR2 SYGVKD. The sample was T cells from blood (PBMCs), unsorted or a sorted subset (not recorded which), taken before or after yellow fever vaccination (not recorded which). The rearranged chain carries TRBV10-3 and TRBJ1-6; the D gene is possibly TRBD1, with 6 bases matching. The receptor comes from a woman aged 18-35 years who received the yellow fever vaccine. Donor details come from another sample of the same person, matched by shared clones. The nucleotide sequence reads TGTGCCATCAGTGAGTCGGGGGCAGGGTCTTCACCCCTCCACTTT. Translated, it reads CAISESGAGSSPLHF.